The 26 T cell receptor beta chains below all came from one sample that was sequenced in a study of cytomegalovirus exposure and HLA in healthy donors. Both 60 Vbeta primers and 13 Jbeta primers went into the PCR. Clones were read by immunoSEQ multiplex PCR, and TCRdb kept only the in-frame ones, dropping some. This sample contains about 48,000 clones. Material: PBMCs. All receptors derive from a woman in her thirties or forties in good health and CMV-seronegative.

As for this clone: The sample contains more than one DNA sequence encoding this CDR3. This chain links TRBV20-1 with TRBJ2-5; D call uncertain. V was clipped by 6 bases and J by 2 bases, with 7 bases between them. CDR3 length: 11 amino acids. Germline CDR1 reads DFQATT; CDR2 reads SNEGSKA (reference sequence). The chain's CDR3 is CSAKPQETQYF. As DNA, the CDR3 is TGCAGTGCCAAGCCTCAAGAGACCCAGTACTTC.

The genes are TRBV11-2 and TRBJ2-2, with TRBD1 matching 9 bases. The CDR3 totals 16 residues. Trimming cost V 5 bases and J 6 bases; bases outside gene matches: 10. In germline, CDR1 is SGHAT, CDR2 FQNNGV. CDR3 region: CASSRPRGQGSGELFF. DNA for the CDR3: TGTGCCAGCAGCAGGCCCCGGGGACAGGGATCCGGGGAGCTGTTTTTT.

The V gene is TRBV10-3, the J gene TRBJ2-7; D not resolved. Germline assignment: CDR1 ENHRY and CDR2 SYGVKD. CDR3 size: 15 residues. V lost 8 bases and J 0 bases, leaving 17 bases between the germline ends. This chain's CDR3 is CAISNGPASSYEQYF. The CDR3 nucleotides are TGTGCCATCTCAAATGGGCCAGCCAGCTCCTACGAGCAGTACTTC.

The chain carries TRBV19 and TRBJ2-1; 14 positions match TRBD2. Germline CDR1 reads LNHDA; CDR2 reads SQIVND (reference sequence). CDR3 size: 14 residues. Trimming removed 6 bases from V and 5 bases from J; junction bases left unmatched: 0. The CDR3, as DNA: TGTGCCAGTAGGACTAGCGGGAGGGACAATGAGCAGTTCTTC. The encoded protein is CASRTSGRDNEQFF.

The chain recombines TRBV7-6 with TRBJ1-1, with no clear D. Germline loops: CDR1 SGHVS, CDR2 FNYEAQ. Trimming stripped 5 bases from V and 5 bases from J, with 15 bases between. This CDR3 is 14 amino acids long. CDR3 bases: TGTGCCAGCAGCCAGCCCGGCGGGGAGACTGAAGCTTTCTTT. It specifies CASSQPGGETEAFF.

The rearrangement joins TRBV5-4 to TRBJ2-5; 15 bases are shared with TRBD2. Germline-derived CDR1 and CDR2 are SGHNT and YYREEE (reference sequence). With V trimmed by 0 bases and J by 5 bases, 8 bases remained unmatched. The CDR3 is 18 amino acids. CDR3 coding DNA: TGTGCCAGCAGCTTGGTTAGGGGGACTAGCGGGGGGCTGGAGACCCAGTACTTC. Translating it yields CASSLVRGTSGGLETQYF.

This chain connects TRBV30 to TRBJ1-1; D is unresolved. V was shortened by 0 bases and J by 8 bases, with 13 bases between the two germline ends. The CDR3 is 13 residues long. Germline V CDR1 and CDR2: GTSNPN, SVGIG (reference sequence). CDR3: CAWSVRFGAEAFF. DNA for the CDR3: TGTGCCTGGAGTGTACGGTTCGGTGCCGAAGCTTTCTTT.

This chain connects TRBV18 to TRBJ2-3; 10 bases are a match to TRBD1. The CDR3 runs to 14 residues. Germline V gene lookup returns CDR1 KGHSH and CDR2 LQKENI. Trimming cost V 3 bases and J 5 bases; bases outside gene matches: 2. Here the CDR3 reads CASSPGQGIDTQYF. The CDR3 nucleotides read TGTGCCAGCTCACCGGGACAGGGGATAGATACGCAGTATTTT.

V is TRBV5-6 and J is TRBJ1-2; the D gene is possibly TRBD1 (6 bases). The CDR3 runs 13 residues. Trimming stripped 3 bases from V and 4 bases from J, with 10 bases between. Germline CDR1 SGHDT, CDR2 YYEEEE. The CDR3 protein is CASSSSRGYGYTF. CDR3 coding DNA: TGTGCCAGCAGCTCATCCAGGGGCTATGGCTACACCTTC.

Concerning this clone itself: Other nucleotide sequences from this sample produce the same CDR3. The chain carries TRBV6-1 and TRBJ2-5, with 8 bases identical to TRBD1. CDR1 is MNHNS and CDR2 is SASEGT in the germline V gene. The CDR3 runs to 15 residues. Germline trimming cut 3 bases from V and 1 base from J; bases unmatched to any gene: 4. The CDR3 DNA sequence: TGTGCCAGCAGTGACAATACAGGGGGCCAAGAGACCCAGTACTTC. This encodes CASSDNTGGQETQYF.

With regard to this clone: The same CDR3 also results from other DNA sequences found in this sample. The genes are TRBV6-4 and TRBJ1-1; TRBD1 matches at 8 bases. V shed 4 bases, J shed 1 base, and the junction held 5 bases outside the gene matches. Per the germline V gene, CDR1 is MRHNA and CDR2 is SNTAGT. The CDR3 spans 15 residues. The CDR3 nucleotides read TGTGCCAGCAGTGCTGGACAGGGTCGGAACACTGAAGCTTTCTTT. Translating it yields CASSAGQGRNTEAFF.

The V gene is TRBV27, the J gene TRBJ2-7; D gene uncertain. Germline lookup yields CDR1 MNHEY and CDR2 SMNVEV (reference sequence). There are 13 residues in the CDR3. The V end lost 2 bases, the J end lost 3 bases, and 8 bases lay between the germline ends. This CDR3 is CASSLNSGYEQYF. CDR3 nucleotides: TGTGCCAGCAGTTTAAACAGTGGCTACGAGCAGTACTTC.

The chain has TRBV6-6 and TRBJ2-1; 9 nucleotides align to TRBD1. Germline CDR1 reads MNHNY; CDR2 reads SVGAGI (reference sequence). CDR3 length: 13 residues. The V gene end was trimmed by 6 bases and the J gene end by 4 bases; junction bases not matched to a gene: 1. CDR3 sequence reads: CASRGQGYNEQFF. In DNA form, the CDR3 reads TGTGCCAGCAGGGGACAGGGTTACAATGAGCAGTTCTTC.

The chain joins TRBV4-3 to TRBJ2-7; 7 nucleotides line up with TRBD1. After removal of 1 base from V and 0 bases from J, the junction contained 12 bases not matched to a gene. This CDR3 region has 18 residues. Germline loops: CDR1 LGHNA, CDR2 YSLEER. The CDR3 DNA is TGCGCCAGCAGCCAAGTAATAGGACAGGACAGGACCTCCTACGAGCAGTACTTC. Residues: CASSQVIGQDRTSYEQYF.

The V gene is TRBV27, the J gene TRBJ2-1, with D perhaps TRBD1 (6 bases). Germline assignment: CDR1 MNHEY and CDR2 SMNVEV (reference sequence). Trimming took off 5 bases at V and 4 bases at J, with 18 bases between the two ends. CDR3 length equals 16 residues. In DNA, the CDR3 is TGTGCCAGCAGTGCATCTACAGGGCGAGGGTACAATGAGCAGTTCTTC. It codes for CASSASTGRGYNEQFF.

As concerns this clone: Other DNA variants within this sample encode the same CDR3. This rearrangement joins TRBV11-3 to TRBJ2-5, with 14 bases aligning to TRBD2. The CDR3 loop spans 16 amino acids. Germline V gene lookup returns CDR1 SGHNT and CDR2 YENEEA. The trim removed 5 bases at V and 2 bases at J, leaving 4 bases unmatched. The CDR3 here is CASSLGLAGGQETQYF. The CDR3 DNA follows: TGTGCCAGCAGCCTCGGACTAGCGGGAGGACAAGAGACCCAGTACTTC.

This rearrangement joins TRBV5-1 to TRBJ2-7; TRBD1 matches at 9 bases. Germline V CDR1 and CDR2: SGHRS, YFSETQ. This CDR3 comprises 16 residues. V lost 4 bases to trimming and J lost 6 bases; unmatched junction nucleotides: 14. The CDR3 spells CASSPGQGRPGGEQYF. DNA for the CDR3: TGCGCCAGCAGCCCGGGACAGGGCCGACCGGGTGGCGAGCAGTACTTC.

The chain combines TRBV2 with TRBJ1-5; tentatively, D is TRBD1 (5 bases). Germline V gene sequence: CDR1 SNHLY, CDR2 FYNNEI. CDR3 length: 14 amino acids. V gave up 7 bases and J gave up 5 bases, with 15 bases separating them. The DNA for the CDR3 is TGTGCCAGCACGGGCAGGGAACCCCATCAGCCCCAGCATTTT. Amino acid sequence: CASTGREPHQPQHF.

The chain carries TRBV7-9 and TRBJ1-1; 9 nucleotides agree with TRBD1. The germline CDR1 and CDR2 sequences are SEHNR and FQNEAQ (reference sequence). This CDR3 is built from 13 residues. The V gene end was trimmed by 3 bases and the J gene end by 4 bases; junction bases not matched to a gene: 0. The CDR3 coding sequence is TGTGCCAGCAGCTTGACAGGGGGCACTGAAGCTTTCTTT. This translates into CASSLTGGTEAFF. Using reference TRBV7-9 and TRBJ1-1 for the parts outside the CDR3, the full variable domain is DTGVSQNPRHKITKRGQNVTFRCDPISEHNRLYWYRQTLGQGPEFLTYFQNEAQLEKSRLLSDRFSAERPKGSFSTLEIQRTEQGDSAMYLCASSLTGGTEAFFGQGTRLTVV.

The J gene is TRBJ1-1, the V gene TRBV29-1, with D tentatively TRBD1 (6 bases). The CDR3 runs to 14 residues. In germline, CDR1 is SQVTM, CDR2 ANQGSEA. The germline V and J ends were trimmed by 4 bases and 1 base, with 13 bases remaining between them. The CDR3, as DNA: TGCAGCGTTGGGGCGTGGGGACAGAACACTGAAGCTTTCTTT. It encodes CSVGAWGQNTEAFF.

The V gene is TRBV5-4, the J gene TRBJ1-2; D is uncertain. Trimming shortened V by 4 bases and J by 7 bases, and 14 bases separated the two germline ends. The CDR3 contains 13 residues. From germline, CDR1 is SGHNT and CDR2 YYREEE (reference sequence). In nucleotides, the CDR3 is TGTGCCAGCAGCGGCTTTGGGAGGTCTGGCTACACCTTC. Translating gives CASSGFGRSGYTF.

About this clone: Relative to the germline gene, one junction end is altered; a read error may explain this. The rearrangement links TRBV6-5 to TRBJ1-1; D is unresolved. In germline, CDR1 is MNHEY, CDR2 SVGAGI. The CDR3 has 11 amino acids. CDR3 protein: CASSTLGVLLF. The DNA of the CDR3 is TGTGCCAGCAGTACCCTCGGGGTGCTCCTATTT.

Points on this clone: The junction does not match germline at one end; this may be a read error. This rearrangement joins TRBV7-7 to TRBJ2-1; weak D call: TRBD1 (6 bases). The CDR3 is 14 amino acids. Germline lookup yields CDR1 SSHAT and CDR2 FNYEAQ (reference sequence). In DNA form, the CDR3 reads TGTGCTAGCAGCTTAGCAGGGGTTAACGGTGAGCAGTTCTTC. Its translation: CASSLAGVNGEQFF. The full variable domain, with the rest looked up from reference TRBV7-7 and TRBJ2-1, is GAGVSQSPRYKVTKRGQDVTLRCDPISSHATLYWYQQALGQGPEFLTYFNYEAQPDKSGLPSDRFSAERPEGSISTLTIQRTEQRDSAMYRCASSLAGVNGEQFFGPGTRLTVL.

The V call is TRBV30, the J call TRBJ2-7; D might be TRBD2 (5 bases). Germline-derived CDR1 and CDR2 are GTSNPN and SVGIG (reference sequence). This CDR3 has 13 amino acids. V dropped 2 bases and J dropped 4 bases, with 12 bases sitting between them. CDR3 DNA: TGTGCCTGGAGTCGGGGAGAAGGTTACGAGCAGTACTTC. It translates to CAWSRGEGYEQYF.

This sequence joins TRBV10-3 and TRBJ1-5; D is unclear. Germline CDR1 is ENHRY and CDR2 is SYGVKD. The CDR3 has 14 amino acids. V was cut by 5 bases and J by 0 bases, with 8 bases left in between. The CDR3 is CAISSQDSNQPQHF. For the CDR3, the DNA is TGTGCCATCAGTTCGCAGGATAGCAATCAGCCCCAGCATTTT.

The rearrangement uses TRBV18 and TRBJ2-1, with D unresolved. V was clipped by 2 bases and J by 8 bases, with 16 bases between them. Germline CDR1 KGHSH, CDR2 LQKENI. This CDR3 comprises 15 residues. CDR3 sequence (DNA): TGTGCCAGCTCACCATTTTTTGCGTCTGTTCATGAGCAGTTCTTC. It yields the protein CASSPFFASVHEQFF.